This note documents a single TCR beta chain sequence. The count of this clone is one. Its binding antigen is unknown. Base qualities are not at hand, and no much larger clone is one base apart. Collaborating institutions collected whole blood in K2EDTA tubes following their own protocols. Collaborator samples were shipped for TCRbeta analysis as frozen whole blood, isolated PBMCs, or DNA extracted from either sample type. The entry originates in a study of blood T cell repertoires in COVID-19 (dated by TCRdb to about 2020). With regard to the full study: The collaborator samples originated in the United States, Italy and Spain and spanned the acute and convalescent phases of COVID-19. The samples were drawn from the first 160 participants of the ongoing ImmuneRACE study and from 1,254 subjects provided by 6 global collaborators. A freely available public database, intended as a resource for researchers studying the immune response to SARS-CoV-2, is where the repertoires were released. Subjects who had been exposed to COVID-19, were actively infected with it, or had recovered from it provided the deeply sampled blood TCRbeta repertoires that made up the dataset. The sample metadata nearly always contained a de-identified subject ID, COVID-19 status, age in years and sex. Where available, HLA class I and class II types were taken from metadata supplied by the sample provider and were not determined by assay-based typing. The material from the prospective study consisted of cDNA or gDNA derived from T cells, B-cell-depleted T cells, or PBMCs. Summary of the overall study and its limitations: The amount of clinical and demographic metadata varied by source and participant and was provided uncurated.

The immunoSEQ Assay, a bias-controlled multiplex PCR, was used to amplify TCRbeta CDR3 regions from genomic DNA. Turning to the authors' computational methods: Within the assay, amplification of reference gene primers was used to estimate how many nucleated cells each sample contained. To quantify the absolute abundance of each unique TCRbeta CDR3 rearrangement, sequence reads were collapsed and filtered. For each sample, productive Simpson clonality was calculated as the square root of Simpson's diversity index over productive rearrangements. Held by TCRdb, this immuneACCESS table contains in-frame sequences only and omits some clones. Under half of the omission traces to an unresolved V gene where checked; the cause of the rest is unknown. Clone size and V and J calls were adopted from that table, with D and trimming inferred from the DNA. The sample data list roughly 250,000 clones, and 80% to 90% of these were observed just once. The top ten constitute about 4.8% of the sample.

V lost 0 bases and J lost 7 bases, and the count of bases not matched to a germline gene is 2. For CDR1 and CDR2, the germline V gene lists LGHNA and YNFKEQ. Reading from cysteine to phenylalanine, the CDR3 counts 14 amino acids. Just the 42-base CDR3 DNA is kept, in frame starting at base 1. This TCR was sampled from a woman aged 70-85 years with acute or convalescent COVID-19. Sequenced input: peripheral blood. This sequence uses TRBV4-2 and TRBJ2-1, and TRBD2 aligns with 8 junction nucleotides. The DNA is TGTGCCAGCAGCCAAGACGGGGGGGTAAATGAGCAGTTCTTC. This is translated as CASSQDGGVNEQFF.